This T cell receptor (beta chain) is drawn from a study of blood T cell repertoires in COVID-19. Sequencing used immunoSEQ multiplex PCR; TCRdb keeps in-frame clones, though not all of them. In the table there are about 250,000 clones, approximately 86% of which are singletons. In Seattle, patients joined the study during active infection and were tracked longitudinally. The trim removed 1 base at V and 7 bases at J, leaving 7 bases unmatched. Per the germline V gene, CDR1 is SEHNR and CDR2 is FQNEAQ (reference sequence). This CDR3 contains 14 residues. A few counts support this clone. The V call is TRBV7-9, the J call TRBJ2-7, with 7 bases aligning to TRBD2. The specimen sequenced was peripheral blood. This clonotype originated in a human donor with COVID-19, enrolled during active disease. The donor label of this sample is uncertain. As DNA, the CDR3 is TGTGCCAGCAGCTTAGTGGGAGGGCGGGAAGAGCAGTACTTC. The encoded protein is CASSLVGGREEQYF.